One and the same sample provided the 20 T cell receptor beta chains below, sequenced in a study of blood T cell repertoires in COVID-19. Sequencing was performed with immunoSEQ multiplex PCR; in TCRdb, only in-frame clones are kept and a portion is missing. Of 110,000 to 150,000 clones listed, roughly 79% are singletons. Sequenced sample: peripheral blood. The receptors originated from a human donor in a cohort sampled during active COVID-19.

This clone was seen a handful of times. The chain is built from TRBV4-2 and TRBJ2-3, with 13 nucleotides matching TRBD2. V lost 4 bases, J lost 0 bases, and 10 bases stayed unmatched. CDR1 and CDR2 from the germline V gene are LGHNA and YNFKEQ. The CDR3 sequence is 19 residues long. The chain's CDR3 is CASSRQGGLAGSSTDTQYF. Here the CDR3 DNA reads TGTGCCAGCAGCCGCCAGGGGGGACTAGCGGGGTCTAGCACAGATACGCAGTATTTT.

With respect to this clone: This specimen includes other DNA sequences encoding the same CDR3. This rearrangement joins TRBV6-5 to TRBJ2-2; maybe TRBD1 (5 bases). Trimming took off 6 bases at V and 4 bases at J, with 6 bases between the two ends. The CDR3 runs 12 residues. Per germline, CDR1 MNHEY and CDR2 SVGAGI. The CDR3 loop reads CASRTGTGELFF. The DNA for the CDR3 is TGTGCCAGCAGAACAGGCACCGGGGAGCTGTTTTTT.

The J gene is TRBJ1-4, the V gene TRBV6-2 or TRBV6-3; TRBD1 aligns across 7 bases. V lost 5 bases to trimming and J lost 3 bases; unmatched junction nucleotides: 3. CDR3 length: 14 residues. Germline V gene lookup returns CDR1 MNHEY and CDR2 SVGEGT. The DNA of the CDR3 is TGTGCCAGCAGTGACGACAGGGCTAATGAAAAACTGTTTTTT. Residues: CASSDDRANEKLFF.

The chain recombines TRBV29-1 with TRBJ2-1, with TRBD2 matching 8 bases. Germline V gives CDR1 SQVTM, CDR2 ANQGSEA. With V trimmed by 6 bases and J by 6 bases, 19 bases remained unmatched. The CDR3 extends over 17 amino acids. This CDR3 reads CSVHPDRSGRGGNEQFF. For the CDR3, the DNA is TGCAGCGTCCACCCCGACAGGTCGGGACGGGGGGGCAATGAGCAGTTCTTC.

The chain employs TRBV7-9 and TRBJ2-7; possible D gene TRBD1, 5 bases. Germline V gene lookup returns CDR1 SEHNR and CDR2 FQNEAQ (reference sequence). Between the trimmed V and J ends, which lost 5 bases and 2 bases, there was a span of 19 bases. The CDR3 is made up of 16 amino acids. The CDR3 reads CASSDSDTAFPYEQYF. CDR3 coding DNA: TGTGCCAGCAGCGATTCGGACACAGCCTTCCCCTACGAGCAGTACTTC. Based on the CDR3 plus reference TRBV7-9 and TRBJ2-7, the full variable domain is DTGVSQNPRHKITKRGQNVTFRCDPISEHNRLYWYRQTLGQGPEFLTYFQNEAQLEKSRLLSDRFSAERPKGSFSTLEIQRTEQGDSAMYLCASSDSDTAFPYEQYFGPGTRLTVT.

The chain links TRBV6-1 to TRBJ2-7, with D possibly being TRBD1 (6 bases). This CDR3 has 14 amino acids. Germline V lookup: CDR1 MNHNS, CDR2 SASEGT. Trimming took off 1 base at V and 5 bases at J, with 12 bases between the two ends. The CDR3 region has the DNA TGTGCCAGCAGTGAAGTGGTCAGGGGAAACGAGCAGTACTTC. Encoded protein: CASSEVVRGNEQYF.

The rearrangement joins TRBV6-1 to TRBJ2-7, with 9 bases matching TRBD2. This CDR3 spans 20 amino acids. Germline values: CDR1 MNHNS, CDR2 SASEGT. V lost 2 bases, J lost 5 bases, and 22 bases stayed unmatched. CDR3 DNA: TGTGCCAGCAGTGAAAGAGCCCGCCCTGTAATGGTAGCGGGAGCCCACGAGCAGTACTTC. Translation gives CASSERARPVMVAGAHEQYF.

The chain uses TRBV6-5 and TRBJ1-2, with D maybe TRBD1 (5 bases). Trimming removed 8 bases from V and 3 bases from J, with 10 bases in between. From germline, CDR1 is MNHEY and CDR2 SVGAGI. The CDR3 consists of 12 residues. In DNA, the CDR3 is TGTGCCAGCTCAGGGTCCTACTATGGCTACACCTTC. This gives the protein CASSGSYYGYTF.

The genes are TRBV19 and TRBJ2-1; D possibly corresponds to TRBD1 (6 bases). The CDR3 is 17 amino acids. The germline CDR1 and CDR2 sequences are LNHDA and SQIVND (reference sequence). Trimming pared 3 bases from V and 12 bases from J, leaving 27 bases between. This CDR3 reads CASSMGGQSTTMRGQFF. The CDR3 DNA reads as TGTGCCAGTAGTATGGGCGGACAGAGCACTACAATGAGGGGGCAGTTCTTC. Based on the CDR3 plus reference TRBV19 and TRBJ2-1, the full variable domain is DGGITQSPKYLFRKEGQNVTLSCEQNLNHDAMYWYRQDPGQGLRLIYYSQIVNDFQKGDIAEGYSVSREKKESFPLTVTSAQKNPTAFYLCASSMGGQSTTMRGQFFGPGTRLTVL.

The rearrangement uses TRBV11-2 and TRBJ2-5; 8 positions agree with TRBD1. This CDR3 is 17 amino acids long. Looked up from germline, CDR1 is SGHAT and CDR2 is FQNNGV. The V and J ends lost 1 base and 5 bases, in that order; junction bases with no gene match: 12. CDR3 protein: CASSLAARTGGRETQYF. The CDR3 DNA reads TGTGCCAGCAGCTTAGCCGCCCGCACAGGGGGTCGGGAGACCCAGTACTTC.

The chain has TRBV4-3 and TRBJ2-1, with D possibly TRBD1 on 5 matching bases. Trimming cost V 0 bases and J 6 bases, with 15 bases left between them. The CDR3 contains 16 residues. The germline CDR1 and CDR2 sequences are LGHNA and YSLEER. In nucleotides, the CDR3 is TGCGCCAGCAGCCAAGATAGGGCAGGGTTTGGCAATGAGCAGTTCTTC. This codes for CASSQDRAGFGNEQFF.

The chain combines TRBV20-1 with TRBJ2-7, with 11 bases aligning to TRBD2. The CDR3 has 14 residues. V was clipped by 3 bases and J by 1 base; unmatched bases: 2. Looked up from germline, CDR1 is DFQATT and CDR2 is SNEGSKA (reference sequence). CDR3 amino acids: CSASRLAGSYEQYF. CDR3 in DNA: TGCAGTGCTAGTCGACTAGCGGGGTCCTACGAGCAGTACTTC.

The CDR3 DNA is TGTGCCAGTAGTATTGGGAGCGGGGCCAGCTCCTACGAGCAGTACTTC. Translation gives CASSIGSGASSYEQYF. This rearrangement joins TRBV19 to TRBJ2-7; 7 positions agree with TRBD2. The CDR3 spans 16 residues. Germline loops: CDR1 LNHDA, CDR2 SQIVND (reference sequence). The junction had 8 bases not matched to a gene; V was cut back by 3 bases and J by 0 bases.

The J gene is TRBJ1-4, the V gene TRBV25-1, with D possibly TRBD1 on 5 matching bases. V was trimmed by 2 bases and J by 8 bases, leaving 9 bases between them. This CDR3 is built from 13 residues. Germline loops: CDR1 MGHDK, CDR2 SYGVNS. This CDR3 reads CASSERTWEKLFF. CDR3 bases: TGTGCCAGCAGTGAAAGGACATGGGAAAAACTGTTTTTT.

V usage is TRBV6-5 and J usage is TRBJ2-5, with 7 bases aligning to TRBD1. The CDR3 contains 14 residues. V shed 6 bases and J 0 bases; nucleotides not matched to a gene: 4. CDR1 is MNHEY, CDR2 SVGAGI, per germline. CDR3 in amino acids: CASRVDRDQETQYF. The CDR3 coding sequence is TGTGCCAGCAGGGTAGACAGGGACCAAGAGACCCAGTACTTC.

The rearrangement joins TRBV24-1 to TRBJ1-5; unclear D gene. The CDR3 runs to 13 residues. The V end was cut by 5 bases, the J end by 3 bases, with 7 bases between. The germline gives CDR1 KGHDR, CDR2 SFDVKD. Here the CDR3 DNA reads TGTGCCACCAGTGCTGTTAACAATCAGCCCCAGCATTTT. The encoded protein is CATSAVNNQPQHF.

This clone has just one count. The chain combines TRBV18 with TRBJ2-7; 8 nucleotides line up with TRBD1. The germline V gene encodes CDR1 KGHSH and CDR2 LQKENI. The CDR3 has 14 amino acids. J was trimmed by 3 bases and V by 1 base; bases with no gene match: 2. CDR3 DNA: TGTGCCAGCTCACCACGACAGGGGATCTACGAGCAGTACTTC. It is translated as CASSPRQGIYEQYF.

This sequence joins TRBV9 and TRBJ2-7, with a weak D call TRBD1 (5 bases). CDR1 is SGDLS and CDR2 is YYNGEE in the germline V gene. V was cut by 0 bases and J by 11 bases, with 15 bases left in between. This CDR3 spans 13 amino acids. The CDR3 DNA sequence: TGTGCCAGCAGCGTAGTCCTCGACAGCGAAAAGTACTTC. It is translated as CASSVVLDSEKYF.

V gene TRBV5-6 combines with J gene TRBJ2-7; no clear D. Germline CDR1 and CDR2: SGHDT and YYEEEE. This CDR3 is 13 amino acids long. Trimming took 1 base from V and 2 from J, leaving 7 bases between them. DNA for the CDR3: TGTGCCAGCAGCTTGTCAGGAACCTACGAGCAGTACTTC. It is translated as CASSLSGTYEQYF.

The V and J genes are TRBV11-2 and TRBJ2-7; tentative D call: TRBD1 (5 bases). The germline CDR1 and CDR2 sequences are SGHAT and FQNNGV. This CDR3 contains 13 residues. V lost 5 bases, J lost 3 bases, and 11 bases lay in between. CDR3 loop: CASSPDRIYEQYF. Written as DNA, the CDR3 is TGTGCCAGCAGCCCAGACAGAATCTACGAGCAGTACTTC.